The next 19 T cell receptor beta chains were all read from a single sample in a study of blood T cell repertoires in COVID-19. Here immunoSEQ multiplex PCR was the method, and the copy in TCRdb shows in-frame clones only, minus some. The sample lists over 250,000 clones; 90% were seen once. Source material: PBMCs or T cells enriched from blood (not recorded which). The receptors here all came from a woman aged 25 to 39 who had recovered from COVID-19.

This chain joins TRBV30 and TRBJ2-7; 8 bases agree with TRBD1. Germline V CDR1 and CDR2: GTSNPN, SVGIG (reference sequence). The CDR3 runs 14 residues. V lost 7 bases to trimming and J lost 2 bases; unmatched junction nucleotides: 10. The CDR3 DNA reads as TGTGCCTCCCGCCCGGGGACAGGCCCCTACGAGCAGTACTTC. It encodes CASRPGTGPYEQYF. Combining the CDR3 with reference TRBV30 and TRBJ2-7 gives the whole variable domain SQTIHQWPATLVQPVGSPLSLECTVEGTSNPNLYWYRQAAGRGLQLLFYSVGIGQISSEVPQNLSASRPQDRQFILSSKKLLLSDSGFYLCASRPGTGPYEQYFGPGTRLTVT.

The V gene is TRBV18, the J gene TRBJ2-7; TRBD2 agrees at 9 bases. V was clipped by 2 bases and J by 5 bases; unmatched bases: 4. The germline V gene encodes CDR1 KGHSH and CDR2 LQKENI. The CDR3 covers 14 residues. The CDR3 DNA follows: TGTGCCAGCTCACCATCGGCTAGCGGGAACGAGCAGTACTTC. Its translation is CASSPSASGNEQYF.

V and J are TRBV19 and TRBJ2-7, with D possibly TRBD2 on 6 matching bases. V was shortened by 6 bases and J by 0 bases, with 15 bases between the two germline ends. Germline values: CDR1 LNHDA, CDR2 SQIVND (reference sequence). The CDR3 consists of 15 residues. CDR3 loop: CASSPRGVSSYEQYF. CDR3 nucleotide sequence: TGTGCCAGTAGCCCCCGCGGGGTGAGCTCCTACGAGCAGTACTTC.

V and J are TRBV19 and TRBJ2-6, with TRBD1 matching 9 bases. After removal of 3 bases from V and 2 bases from J, the junction contained 5 bases not matched to a gene. CDR3 size: 17 residues. CDR1 is LNHDA and CDR2 is SQIVND in the germline V gene (reference sequence). This CDR3 is CASSIEQGAAGANVLTF. CDR3 coding DNA: TGTGCCAGTAGTATCGAACAGGGGGCAGCTGGGGCCAACGTCCTGACTTTC.

The gene calls are TRBV27 and TRBJ2-5; 9 nucleotides match TRBD2. CDR3 length: 15 residues. Germline V CDR1 and CDR2: MNHEY, SMNVEV (reference sequence). Trimming took 3 bases from V and 5 from J; bases not matched to a gene: 7. CDR3 in DNA: TGTGCCAGCAGTTTTTCCGGGACTAGCAGGGAGACCCAGTACTTC. Protein sequence: CASSFSGTSRETQYF.

With regard to this clone: An end of the junction differs from the germline gene, which may be a read error. The V call is TRBV7-2, the J call TRBJ2-5, with 9 bases aligning to TRBD2. The CDR3 spans 13 residues. CDR1 is SGHTA and CDR2 is FQGNSA in the germline V gene. The CDR3 protein is CASSLSKLAGLNF. DNA of the CDR3: TGTGCCAGCAGCTTAAGTAAGCTAGCGGGATTGAACTTC.

This rearrangement joins TRBV27 to TRBJ2-5; 7 nucleotides agree with TRBD2. The germline V gene has CDR1 MNHEY and CDR2 SMNVEV (reference sequence). The CDR3 is 16 amino acids. After removal of 4 bases from V and 7 bases from J, the junction contained 15 bases not matched to a gene. The CDR3 sequence: CASSSREGGQLGTQYF. The DNA of the CDR3 is TGTGCCAGCAGTTCCAGGGAGGGAGGCCAACTGGGGACCCAGTACTTC.

V and J are TRBV19 and TRBJ2-4, with TRBD1 matching 9 bases. The CDR3 loop spans 14 amino acids. Germline V gene sequence: CDR1 LNHDA, CDR2 SQIVND (reference sequence). The trim removed 5 bases at V and 8 bases at J, leaving 7 bases unmatched. CDR3: CASSPGQGGDIQYF. For the CDR3, the DNA is TGTGCCAGTAGTCCGGGACAGGGTGGGGACATTCAGTACTTC.

The V and J genes are TRBV3-1 (or the pseudogene TRBV3-2) and TRBJ1-4; no firm D call. The CDR3 length is 12 residues. Per germline, CDR1 LGHDT and CDR2 YNNKEL (reference sequence). With 3 bases removed from V and 6 bases from J, the gap between germline ends came to 5 bases. The CDR3 sequence: CASSHPDEKLFF. CDR3 bases: TGTGCCAGCAGCCACCCGGATGAAAAACTGTTTTTT.

The chain recombines TRBV12-5 with TRBJ2-2; 7 nucleotides line up with TRBD1. Germline CDR1 is LGHNT and CDR2 is FRNRAP. J was trimmed by 5 bases and V by 3 bases; bases with no gene match: 3. The length of the CDR3 is 14 residues. CDR3 sequence (DNA): TGTGCTAGTGGTTTAGAGACAGGGACCGGGGAGCTGTTTTTT. Its protein product is CASGLETGTGELFF. The full variable domain, rest sourced from reference TRBV12-5 and TRBJ2-2, is DARVTQTPRHKVTEMGQEVTMRCQPILGHNTVFWYRQTMMQGLELLAYFRNRAPLDDSGMPKDRFSAEMPDATLATLKIQPSEPRDSAVYFCASGLETGTGELFFGEGSRLTVL.

This clone was observed a single time. The CDR3 nucleotides read TGTGCCAGCAGCCAAGATGTGGGCAGGGGATGGACACCCCTCCACTTT. Translation: CASSQDVGRGWTPLHF. V usage is TRBV14 and J usage is TRBJ1-6; maybe TRBD1 (6 bases). Trimming stripped 0 bases from V and 11 bases from J, with 17 bases between. This CDR3 is built from 16 residues. Germline assignment: CDR1 SGHDN and CDR2 FVKESK.

The chain employs TRBV7-6 and TRBJ2-1; TRBD1 matches 10 bases. The CDR3 runs 15 residues. Germline CDR1 SGHVS, CDR2 FNYEAQ. J was trimmed by 8 bases and V by 0 bases; bases with no gene match: 4. This CDR3 is CASSLAGQGSHEQFF. CDR3 DNA sequence: TGTGCCAGCAGCTTAGCGGGACAGGGGTCCCATGAGCAGTTCTTC.

This chain links TRBV19 with TRBJ2-1; 11 bases fit TRBD2. The V gene end was trimmed by 2 bases and the J gene end by 6 bases; junction bases not matched to a gene: 9. This CDR3 has 17 amino acids. Per germline, CDR1 LNHDA and CDR2 SQIVND (reference sequence). The CDR3 sequence is CASSITTSGMRFNEQFF. CDR3 DNA sequence: TGTGCCAGTAGTATAACGACTAGCGGGATGAGGTTCAATGAGCAGTTCTTC.

The chain has TRBV11-2 and TRBJ2-7; TRBD2 matches at 7 bases. Germline values: CDR1 SGHAT, CDR2 FQNNGV. With V trimmed by 0 bases and J by 7 bases, 15 bases remained unmatched. This CDR3 comprises 17 residues. For the CDR3, the DNA is TGTGCCAGCAGCTTAGAATCGTTCCCAGGGAGGGCGGGGGAGCAGTACTTC. This codes for CASSLESFPGRAGEQYF.

The CDR3 reads CASSQDRGSRELFF. The CDR3 region has the DNA TGCGCCAGCAGCCAAGACAGGGGCTCACGGGAGCTGTTTTTT. The chain joins TRBV4-3 to TRBJ2-2, with D maybe TRBD1 (6 bases). V was shortened by 0 bases and J by 9 bases, with 11 bases between the two germline ends. The CDR3 length is 14 residues. Germline-derived CDR1 and CDR2 are LGHNA and YSLEER.

This chain connects TRBV5-1 to TRBJ2-3; TRBD2 matches 7 bases. In germline, CDR1 is SGHRS, CDR2 YFSETQ. Unmatched junction bases numbered 0, after V lost 7 bases and J lost 4 bases. The CDR3 has 11 residues. For the CDR3, the DNA is TGCGCCAGCCGGGGGGCAGATACGCAGTATTTT. It specifies CASRGADTQYF.

This chain links TRBV28 with TRBJ2-5, with D perhaps TRBD1 (5 bases). In germline, CDR1 is MDHEN, CDR2 SYDVKM. The CDR3 has 15 amino acids. Trimming removed 2 bases at V and 6 bases at J, with 16 bases between. This CDR3 reads CASSLKGQGLQTQYF. CDR3 DNA: TGTGCCAGCAGTTTAAAGGGGCAGGGCTTGCAGACCCAGTACTTC. The whole variable domain, remainder taken from reference TRBV28 and TRBJ2-5, is DVKVTQSSRYLVKRTGEKVFLECVQDMDHENMFWYRQDPGLGLRLIYFSYDVKMKEKGDIPEGYSVSREKKERFSLILESASTNQTSMYLCASSLKGQGLQTQYFGPGTRLLVL.

DNA of the CDR3: TGTGCCAGCAGCTTAGGGACTAGCGGGAGTTACGAGCAGTACTTC. This translates into CASSLGTSGSYEQYF. The rearrangement links TRBV27 to TRBJ2-7, with 14 bases lining up with TRBD2. The V and J ends lost 6 bases and 4 bases, in that order; junction bases with no gene match: 5. From germline, CDR1 is MNHEY and CDR2 SMNVEV (reference sequence). This CDR3 is built from 15 residues.

The chain uses TRBV19 and TRBJ2-3; possible D gene TRBD1, 5 bases. Germline V gives CDR1 LNHDA, CDR2 SQIVND (reference sequence). The CDR3 sequence is 13 residues long. Deletions cut 4 bases from V and 6 bases from J, with 11 bases between. The CDR3 spells CASSRQGVDTQYF. The CDR3 DNA is TGTGCCAGTAGTAGGCAAGGGGTGGATACGCAGTATTTT.